The 2 T cell receptor beta chains below come from one sample, sequenced in a study of T cell clonotyping in hematopoietic cell transplantation. Here immunoSEQ multiplex PCR was the method, and the copy in TCRdb shows in-frame clones only, minus some. This sample carries some 50,000 clones, roughly 80% of them seen once, and the ten largest clones take around 5.3%. Time point reported: recipient sample about 28 days before transplant, after cytoreduction. The sequencing here drew on peripheral blood mononuclear cells, taken before stem cell transplant. These TCRs come from a man between 60 and 70 years old with myelodysplastic syndrome. Some clones in this sample may be carry-over from other donors' samples.

The chain carries TRBV25-1 and TRBJ1-1; 7 nucleotides match TRBD1. In germline, CDR1 is MGHDK, CDR2 SYGVNS. Trimming removed 5 bases from V and 8 bases from J; junction bases left unmatched: 5. The CDR3 totals 12 residues. CDR3 in amino acids: CASSTRTGEAFF. The CDR3 DNA reads TGTGCCAGCAGTACCCGGACAGGAGAAGCTTTCTTT.

V usage is TRBV19 and J usage is TRBJ1-1, with 7 bases matching TRBD1. This CDR3 has 13 amino acids. The V and J ends lost 7 bases and 3 bases, in that order; junction bases with no gene match: 5. CDR1 is LNHDA and CDR2 is SQIVND in the germline V gene (reference sequence). CDR3 protein: CASMGTEYTEAFF. CDR3 nucleotides: TGTGCCAGTATGGGGACAGAATACACTGAAGCTTTCTTT. The whole variable domain, remainder taken from reference TRBV19 and TRBJ1-1, is DGGITQSPKYLFRKEGQNVTLSCEQNLNHDAMYWYRQDPGQGLRLIYYSQIVNDFQKGDIAEGYSVSREKKESFPLTVTSAQKNPTAFYLCASMGTEYTEAFFGQGTRLTVV.